This TCR beta chain was found in a study of beta chain features in type 1 diabetes (dated by TCRdb to the late 2010s). Background on the whole study: No differences in mean age, gender distribution, total cell number or subset yield were found between patients and healthy donors. The study compared the TCRB repertoires of sorted circulating CD4+ T cell subsets in recently diagnosed type 1 diabetes patients with those in matched healthy donors. Regulatory and stem cell-like memory subsets were isolated from only 8 patients and about eight healthy donors, whereas naive and central memory subsets came from all 28 donors. A total of 85 million to 110 million sorted cells were examined across all samples, and RNA yield correlated strongly with the number of cells per subset. Overall study outcomes, separate from this receptor: Sequencing cDNA rather than genomic DNA could over-represent highly expressing activated cells, although activation and CD3 levels did not differ between groups. Type 1 diabetes patients showed a moderate but significant shortening of TCRB CDR3 length in all four CD4+ subsets. Naive, central memory and regulatory TCRB repertoires appeared to be more similar among patients than among healthy donors. Fewer insertions and more nucleotide deletions at VDJ recombination sites were observed in patients with type 1 diabetes, implying thymic rearrangement abnormalities. Only small numbers of individuals were included in the HLA sub-analyses, which left unresolved whether HLA type had any influence on TCRB rearrangement. PCR may preferentially amplify shorter templates, but because patient and control samples were amplified and corrected together, any resulting skew would affect both groups equally.

Each donor gave one peripheral blood draw, roughly 110 mL on average, collected into heparinised tubes. A BD FACSAria II was used to sort naive, central memory, regulatory and stem cell-like memory CD4+ T cells with a panel that included CD45RO, CCR7, CD25, CD127, CD95 and CD27. Purity was above 95% for every sorted population. PBMCs were separated immediately by Lymphoprep density gradient centrifugation and were stained directly, without being cultured. So that batch effects would be minimized, each experiment stained and sorted samples in pairs, pairing one healthy donor with one patient. The entire isolated RNA was reverse transcribed using the High Capacity cDNA Reverse Transcription Kit, and thus expressed TCRB transcripts were sequenced. Deep immunoSEQ sequencing was applied to naive, central memory and regulatory T cell samples, giving an average of about 3.8 million total reads per sample. Sorted cells were lysed in RLT buffer and RNA was extracted with DNase-treated RNeasy Micro or Mini kits, depending on cell number. To prevent cross-contamination, each cell subset was processed individually, whereas patient and healthy donor samples were processed jointly. TCRB sequences were amplified from cDNA with the immunoSEQ multiplex PCR, producing 87-bp fragments spanning the CDR3 region. Sequencing of the amplicons was performed on the Illumina HiSeq platform. Per the original workflow: Synthetic template baselines were used to correct PCR bias computationally, reads within Hamming distance 2 were collapsed, and singletons that could not be merged were discarded. Reads were aligned against IMGT to assign V, D and J genes, CDR3 length and insertions or deletions at six rearrangement sites. Clonotype counts were normalized to sorted cell number within each subset before computing true diversity and Gini coefficients with the tcR R package. The overlap coefficient, calculated on TCRB nucleotide sequences, was used to measure repertoire sharing. Out-of-frame TCRB sequences from naive cells were analyzed to stand in for the pre-selection repertoire. This immuneACCESS table, as held by TCRdb, lists in-frame sequences with V and J called but not all clones. Of the missing ones, under half trace to an unresolved V gene in checked studies; the others have no known cause. V and J calls and clone size are copied from that table; D and trimming were computed from the DNA. This sample has more than 350,000 clones in its table, and over 9.5% of those were observed once. 0.045% to 0.06% of the sample is held by the ten biggest clonotypes.

Deletion took 1 base off V and 1 base off J, with a span of 4 bases between the germline ends. CDR1 and CDR2 are read off the germline V gene as SGHTA and FQGNSA. The cysteine opens and the phenylalanine closes a CDR3 of 13 amino acids. CDR3 DNA is the only sequence kept; it has 39 bases, read in frame from the first base. About this clone itself: There is no known antigen for this receptor. No much larger clone is present one base from it, and per-base qualities are unavailable. This sample also contains other DNA sequences that code for the same CDR3.

The receptor comes from a woman between 18 and 29 years old in good health. Specimen: naive CD4+ T cells from blood. This specimen's cell subset or site label, per the study, means: true naive CD4+ T cells. The chain joins TRBV7-2 to TRBJ1-1; a confident D gene designation cannot be given. At the DNA level, the sequence is TGTGCCAGCAGCTTAGGGTCGAACACTGAAGCTTTCTTT. Its product reads: CASSLGSNTEAFF.